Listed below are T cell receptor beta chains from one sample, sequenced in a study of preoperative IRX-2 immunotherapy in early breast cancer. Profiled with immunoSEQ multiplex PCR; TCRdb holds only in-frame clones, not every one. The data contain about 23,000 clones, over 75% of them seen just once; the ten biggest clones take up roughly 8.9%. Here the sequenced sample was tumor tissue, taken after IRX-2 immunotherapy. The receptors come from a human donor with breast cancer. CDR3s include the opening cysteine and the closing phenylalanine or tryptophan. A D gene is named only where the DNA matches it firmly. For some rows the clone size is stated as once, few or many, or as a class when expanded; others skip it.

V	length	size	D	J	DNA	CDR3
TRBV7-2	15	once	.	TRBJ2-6	TGTGCCAGCAGCGCAAGGGCGTCTGGGGCCAACGTCCTGACTTTC	CASSARASGANVLTF
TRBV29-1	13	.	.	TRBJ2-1	TGCAGCGTTGTCTCGGACAACCACAATGAGCAGTTCTTC	CSVVSDNHNEQFF
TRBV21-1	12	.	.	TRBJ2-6	TGTGCCAGCAGGTCTGGGGCCAACGTCCTGACTTTC	CASRSGANVLTF
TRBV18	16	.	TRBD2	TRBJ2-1	TGTGCCAGCTCATCGACAACTAGCGGGAGTTTGAATGAGCAGTTCTTC	CASSSTTSGSLNEQFF
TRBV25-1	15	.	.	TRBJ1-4	TGTGCCAGCAGTGAATGGGAGGGAATTAGGGAAAAACTGTTTTTT	CASSEWEGIREKLFF
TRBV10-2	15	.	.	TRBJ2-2	TGCGCCAGCAGTGAGGGGACAATTAACACCGGGGAGCTGTTTTTT	CASSEGTINTGELFF
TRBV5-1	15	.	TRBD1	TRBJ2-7	TGCGCCAGCAGCTTGGCCGGGACAGGCGTACACGAGCAGTACTTC	CASSLAGTGVHEQYF
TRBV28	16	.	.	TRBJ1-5	TGTGCCAGCAGCCCCACCCTGGGGGGATACGATCAGCCCCAGCATTTT	CASSPTLGGYDQPQHF
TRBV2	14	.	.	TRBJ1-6	TGTGCCAGCCGGGGAGAGGGGAGTGGGTCACCCCTCCACTTT	CASRGEGSGSPLHF
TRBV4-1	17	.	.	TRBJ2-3	TGCGCCAGCAGCCAGGGACACCTCCGACCTGGCACAGATACGCAGTATTTT	CASSQGHLRPGTDTQYF
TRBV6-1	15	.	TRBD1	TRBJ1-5	TGTGCCAGCAGTCGAACCGACAGGGGAAATCAGCCCCAGCATTTT	CASSRTDRGNQPQHF
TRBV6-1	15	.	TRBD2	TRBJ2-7	TGTGCCAGCAGTACCGCTAGCGGGGGGCCGAGGGAGCGGTACTTC	CASSTASGGPRERYF
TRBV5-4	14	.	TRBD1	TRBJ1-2	TGTGCCAGCAGCGATAACAGGGGAATCTATGGCTACACCTTC	CASSDNRGIYGYTF
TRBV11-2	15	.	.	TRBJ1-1	TGTGCCAGCAGCTTTGCTAAAAGCGGGAACACTGAAGCTTTCTTT	CASSFAKSGNTEAFF
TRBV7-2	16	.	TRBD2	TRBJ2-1	TGTGCCAGCAGCTTATGGGGCGGGAGGGTTTACAATGAGCAGTTCTTC	CASSLWGGRVYNEQFF
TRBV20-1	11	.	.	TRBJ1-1	TGCAATGCTAGCCAGGGACGGGAAGCTTTCTTT	CNASQGREAFF
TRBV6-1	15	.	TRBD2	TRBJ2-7	TGTGCCAGCAGTTCCCTAGCGGGTAGCTCCTACGAGCAGTACTTC	CASSSLAGSSYEQYF
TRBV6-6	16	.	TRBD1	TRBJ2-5	TGTGCCAGCAGTTACTCGGGACAGACAAGGGGCGAGACCCAGTACTTC	CASSYSGQTRGETQYF
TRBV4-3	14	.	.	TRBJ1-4	TGCGCCAGCAGCCAATCCTGGCGGGGAGAAAAACTGTTTTTT	CASSQSWRGEKLFF
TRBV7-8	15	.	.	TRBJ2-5	TGTGCCAGCAGCTTAGCCCTCTTGGGGAAAGAGACCCAGTACTTC	CASSLALLGKETQYF
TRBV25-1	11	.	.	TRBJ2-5	TGTGCCAGCAGTGAAGGGGAGACCCAGTACTTC	CASSEGETQYF
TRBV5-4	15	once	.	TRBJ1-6	TGTGCCAGCACCTCTCGGGGATACGATAATTCACCCCTCCACTTT	CASTSRGYDNSPLHF
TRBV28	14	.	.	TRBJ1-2	TGTGCCAGCAGTTTAGAGGGACACCTCTATGGCTACACCTTC	CASSLEGHLYGYTF
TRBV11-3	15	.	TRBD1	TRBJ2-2	TGTGCCAGCAGCCTACAGGGGACGAACACCGGGGAGCTGTTTTTT	CASSLQGTNTGELFF
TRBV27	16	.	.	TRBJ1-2	TGTGCCAGCAGTTTACGTTGGACAGTTACTAACTATGGCTACACCTTC	CASSLRWTVTNYGYTF
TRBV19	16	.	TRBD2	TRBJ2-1	TGTGCCAGTAGACCTCCTGGGACTAGCGGCTACAATGAGCAGTTCTTC	CASRPPGTSGYNEQFF
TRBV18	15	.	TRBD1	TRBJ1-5	TGTGCCAGCTCACTAGGGACAGGGAGCAATCAGCCCCAGCATTTT	CASSLGTGSNQPQHF
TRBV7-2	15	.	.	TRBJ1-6	TGTGCCAGCAGCCCCTCCGGGGCGAGAGATTCACCCCTCCACTTT	CASSPSGARDSPLHF
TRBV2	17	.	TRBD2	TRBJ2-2	TGTGCCAGCAGTGAGTTGGGACTAGCGGGGAGCGCCGGGGAGCTGTTTTTT	CASSELGLAGSAGELFF
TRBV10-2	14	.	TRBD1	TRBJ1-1	TGCGCCAGCCGGGGACAGTTCATGAACACTGAAGCTTTCTTT	CASRGQFMNTEAFF
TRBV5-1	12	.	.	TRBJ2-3	TGCGCCAGCAGCTTCCAATCAGATACGCAGTATTTT	CASSFQSDTQYF
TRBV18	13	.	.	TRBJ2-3	TGTGCCAGCTCACCCCCTAGCACAGATACGCAGTATTTT	CASSPPSTDTQYF
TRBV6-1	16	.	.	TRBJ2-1	TGTGCCAGCAGTGATCGGGGGTGGGTAGGGTACAATGAGCAGTTCTTC	CASSDRGWVGYNEQFF
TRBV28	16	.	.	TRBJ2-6	TGTGCCAGCAGTTCGGGTGACCCTTCTGGGGCCAACGTCCTGACTTTC	CASSSGDPSGANVLTF
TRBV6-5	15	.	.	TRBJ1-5	TGTGCCAGCAGTTACTCTTCGACACTAAATCAGCCCCAGCATTTT	CASSYSSTLNQPQHF
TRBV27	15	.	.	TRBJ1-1	TGTGCCAGCAGTTTTGGGGTCCCGAGGAACACTGAAGCTTTCTTT	CASSFGVPRNTEAFF
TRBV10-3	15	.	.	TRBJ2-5	TGTGCCATCAGTGAGTTGATGAGCGGGCAAGAGACCCAGTACTTC	CAISELMSGQETQYF
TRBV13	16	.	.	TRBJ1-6	TGTGCCAGCAGCCGCGGAGCAGGGGAAGGGAATTCACCCCTCCACTTT	CASSRGAGEGNSPLHF
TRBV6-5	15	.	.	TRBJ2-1	TGTGCCAGCAGTTACTCGGCGCTTTCCTACAATGAGCAGTTCTTC	CASSYSALSYNEQFF